Listed here are 10 T cell receptor beta chains from one sample, sequenced in a study of Tregs in tolerant kidney transplant recipients. Libraries were prepared by immunoSEQ multiplex PCR; TCRdb keeps only in-frame clonotypes and omits some of them. Of roughly 120,000 clones listed, roughly 92% were seen once; the top ten hold roughly 0.61%. Input material: CD4+ T cells from blood. All receptors derive from a human donor in good health.

CDR3 sequence reads: CASSRGTGSLSYNSPLHF. As DNA, the CDR3 is TGCGCCAGCAGCCGGGGGACAGGTAGTCTCTCCTATAATTCACCCCTCCACTTT. The chain carries TRBV4-1 and TRBJ1-6; 8 positions match TRBD1. The V gene end was trimmed by 4 bases and the J gene end by 0 bases; junction bases not matched to a gene: 8. This CDR3 region has 18 residues. Looked up from germline, CDR1 is MGHRA and CDR2 is YSYEKL.

This chain uses TRBV15 with TRBJ1-2; a possible D gene is TRBD1 (6 bases). This CDR3 contains 12 residues. In germline, CDR1 is LNHNV, CDR2 YYDKDF (reference sequence). Trimming cost V 6 bases and J 8 bases, with 13 bases left between them. CDR3 loop: CATRKQGAGYTF. The CDR3 DNA is TGTGCCACCAGGAAACAGGGAGCGGGCTACACCTTC. Variable domain in full (rest from reference TRBV15 and TRBJ1-2): DAMVIQNPRYQVTQFGKPVTLSCSQTLNHNVMYWYQQKSSQAPKLLFHYYDKDFNNEADTPDNFQSRRPNTSFCFLDIRSPGLGDTAMYLCATRKQGAGYTFGSGTRLTVV.

This clone was recorded a few times. The chain couples TRBV5-1 to TRBJ2-7, with TRBD2 matching over 12 bases. Germline-derived CDR1 and CDR2 are SGHRS and YFSETQ. Trimming took 0 bases from V and 5 from J; bases not matched to a gene: 0. This CDR3 is 14 amino acids long. CDR3 residues: CASSLGLAGDEQYF. The CDR3 region has the DNA TGCGCCAGCAGCTTGGGACTAGCGGGAGACGAGCAGTACTTC.

This chain joins TRBV6-5 and TRBJ2-5, with 13 bases aligning to TRBD2. V trimming: 8 bases; J trimming: 2 bases; junction bases outside the gene matches: 5. This CDR3 spans 15 amino acids. CDR1 and CDR2 from the germline V gene are MNHEY and SVGAGI. This CDR3 reads CASWRLAGGQETQYF. The CDR3 DNA reads as TGTGCCAGCTGGCGACTAGCGGGGGGACAAGAGACCCAGTACTTC.

The V call is TRBV6-5, the J call TRBJ1-2; D is unresolved. CDR3 length equals 15 residues. Trimming stripped 0 bases from V and 4 bases from J, with 12 bases between. CDR1 and CDR2 from the germline V gene are MNHEY and SVGAGI. The CDR3, as DNA: TGTGCCAGCAGTTACTCGAAAGGCGAGACCTATGGCTACACCTTC. Its protein is CASSYSKGETYGYTF.

The chain has TRBV7-6 and TRBJ2-3, with D perhaps matching TRBD1 (5 bases). From germline, CDR1 is SGHVS and CDR2 FNYEAQ. V was cut by 3 bases and J by 2 bases, with 21 bases left in between. CDR3 size: 18 residues. In nucleotides, the CDR3 is TGTGCCAGCAGCTTGTGGAGAAGACAGTCCCTCTACACAGATACGCAGTATTTT. This sequence encodes CASSLWRRQSLYTDTQYF.

This chain links TRBV18 with TRBJ2-7; D might be TRBD2 (5 bases). Between the trimmed V and J ends, which lost 4 bases and 7 bases, there was a span of 14 bases. This CDR3 has 13 amino acids. In germline, CDR1 is KGHSH, CDR2 LQKENI. CDR3 amino acids: CASSQTSLIEQYF. The CDR3 nucleotides are TGTGCCAGCTCACAAACTAGTTTAATAGAGCAGTACTTC.

This chain uses TRBV5-1 with TRBJ2-2; TRBD1 might be the D (5 bases). The CDR3 has 15 residues. Germline CDR1 and CDR2: SGHRS and YFSETQ. Between the trimmed V and J ends, which lost 4 bases and 0 bases, there was a span of 10 bases. The CDR3: CASSKDITNTGELFF. DNA for the CDR3: TGCGCCAGCAGCAAGGACATCACGAACACCGGGGAGCTGTTTTTT.

The table lists this clone with a count of one. The chain combines TRBV7-4 with TRBJ1-3; tentatively, D is TRBD1 (6 bases). Germline loops: CDR1 SGHVT, CDR2 SQSDAQ. This CDR3 contains 16 residues. V lost 1 base, J lost 1 base, and 11 bases lay in between. The CDR3 region is CASSLDQGWSGNTIYF. The CDR3 DNA reads as TGTGCCAGCAGCTTAGATCAGGGGTGGTCTGGAAACACCATATATTTT.

The chain has TRBV18 and TRBJ2-7, with 7 bases fitting TRBD2. The CDR3 covers 14 residues. V trimming: 5 bases; J trimming: 2 bases; junction bases outside the gene matches: 6. Germline CDR1 is KGHSH and CDR2 is LQKENI. The CDR3 region is CASSTGGLPYEQYF. DNA for the CDR3: TGTGCCAGCTCAACGGGGGGTCTTCCCTACGAGCAGTACTTC.